This TCR beta chain was sequenced for a study of blood T cell repertoires in COVID-19. Across the study: Acute-phase and convalescent COVID-19 samples originated in the United States, Italy and Spain. PBMCs, B-cell-depleted T cells, or T cells provided the cDNA or gDNA that made up the material.

CDR3 length equals 15 residues. The germline gives CDR1 SGHAT, CDR2 FQNNGV. Trimming removed 1 base from V and 7 bases from J, with 13 bases in between. The assay was immunoSEQ multiplex PCR, and TCRdb's table has in-frame clones only and misses some. The sample has 200,000 to 300,000 clones, approximately 85% seen once. This chain joins TRBV11-2 and TRBJ1-4; D not resolved. What was sequenced was peripheral blood. The receptor's source is a man aged 50 to 60 with COVID-19, enrolled during active disease. The DNA for the CDR3 is TGTGCCAGCAGCTTAGGTTCGGCTGGGAGTGAAAAACTGTTTTTT. Translation: CASSLGSAGSEKLFF.